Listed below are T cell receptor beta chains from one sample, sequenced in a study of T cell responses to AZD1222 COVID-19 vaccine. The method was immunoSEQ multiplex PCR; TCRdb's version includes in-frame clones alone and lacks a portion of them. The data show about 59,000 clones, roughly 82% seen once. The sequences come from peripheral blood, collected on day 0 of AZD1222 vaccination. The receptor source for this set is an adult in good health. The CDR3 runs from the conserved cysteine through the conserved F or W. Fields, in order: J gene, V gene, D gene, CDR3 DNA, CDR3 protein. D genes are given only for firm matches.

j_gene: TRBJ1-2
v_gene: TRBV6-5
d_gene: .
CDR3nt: TGTGCCAGCAGTTCCGGTTTAACTACGGGTGGCTACACCTTC
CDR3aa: CASSSGLTTGGYTF

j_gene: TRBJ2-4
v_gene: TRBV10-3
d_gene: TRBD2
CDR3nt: TGTGCCATCAGCGGGACTAGCGGGAGGAGCGGAAACATTCAGTACTTC
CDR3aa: CAISGTSGRSGNIQYF

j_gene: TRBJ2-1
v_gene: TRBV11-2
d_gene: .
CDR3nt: TGTGCCAGCAGCCGCGAGCCCTTTGGTGAGCAGTTCTTC
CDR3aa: CASSREPFGEQFF

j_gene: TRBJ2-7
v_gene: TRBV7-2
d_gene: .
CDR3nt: TGTGCCAGCAGCCGCTCCTACGAGCAGTACTTC
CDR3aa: CASSRSYEQYF

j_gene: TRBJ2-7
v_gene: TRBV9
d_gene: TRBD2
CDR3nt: TGTGCCAGCAGCGTAGAGGGAGGGTGGGGCGAGCAGTACTTC
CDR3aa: CASSVEGGWGEQYF

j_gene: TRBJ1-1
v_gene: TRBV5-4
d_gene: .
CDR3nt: TGTGCCAGCAGCATCGACAGTACCACTGAAGCTTTCTTT
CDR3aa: CASSIDSTTEAFF

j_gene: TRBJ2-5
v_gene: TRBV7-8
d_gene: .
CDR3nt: TGTGCCAGCAGCCGGGACCAAGAGACCCAGTACTTC
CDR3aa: CASSRDQETQYF

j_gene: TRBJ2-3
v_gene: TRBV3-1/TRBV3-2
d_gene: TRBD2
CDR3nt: TGTGCCAGCAGCCTCGGACTAGCGGGAGGTACAGATACGCAGTATTTT
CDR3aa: CASSLGLAGGTDTQYF

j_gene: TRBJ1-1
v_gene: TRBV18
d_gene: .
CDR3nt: TGTGCCAGCTCACCACAAGGTTTGAGGGGCGTCACTGAAGCTTTCTTT
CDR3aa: CASSPQGLRGVTEAFF

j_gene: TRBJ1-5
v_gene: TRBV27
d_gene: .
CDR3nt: TGTGCCAGCAGTTTAAGCGGCAATCAGCCCCAGCATTTT
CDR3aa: CASSLSGNQPQHF

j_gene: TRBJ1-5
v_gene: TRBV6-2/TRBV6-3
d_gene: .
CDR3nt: TGTGCCAGCAGTTACCCGCTAGGACCCCAGCATTTT
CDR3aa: CASSYPLGPQHF

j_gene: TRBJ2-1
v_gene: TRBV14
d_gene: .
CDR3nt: TGTGCCAGCAGCCAAATCCGGTGGCGGGCTTTCAATGAGCAGTTCTTC
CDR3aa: CASSQIRWRAFNEQFF